Detailed here is one T cell receptor (beta chain). Its antigen is still unknown. No clone much larger than this one lies a single base away; base qualities are absent. This entry comes from a study of blood T cell repertoires in COVID-19 (dated by TCRdb to about 2020). Regarding the complete study: Samples covering the acute and convalescent phases of COVID-19 were provided by collaborators in the United States, Italy and Spain. Deeply sampled blood TCRbeta repertoires from subjects exposed to, actively infected with, or recovered from COVID-19 were included in the dataset. The repertoires were made available in a free public database intended to serve as a resource for research on the immune response to SARS-CoV-2. Where HLA class I and class II types were available, the types were taken from metadata supplied by the sample provider, not from assay-based typing. A de-identified subject ID, COVID-19 status, age in years and sex were almost always included in the sample metadata. The samples were drawn from the first 160 participants of the ongoing ImmuneRACE study and from 1,254 subjects provided by 6 global collaborators. The prospective study material was composed of cDNA or gDNA derived from T cells, B-cell-depleted T cells, or PBMCs. Results and caveats for the whole study, not just this receptor: How much clinical and demographic metadata was included differed by source and by participant, and the metadata was provided uncurated.

V trim: 1 base; J trim: 4 bases; unmatched bases: 6. In the germline V gene, CDR1 corresponds to KGHSH and CDR2 to LQKENI. The CDR3 has 17 amino acids, counting the end cysteine and phenylalanine. Of all the DNA, just the CDR3 is kept, 51 bases in frame from base 1. One collaborating source in Seattle enrolled patients during active infection and followed them longitudinally through the course of disease. Collaborating institutions collected whole blood in K2EDTA tubes following their own protocols. For TCRbeta analysis, collaborators shipped samples as frozen whole blood, isolated PBMCs, or DNA extracted from either of those sample types. TCRbeta CDR3 regions were amplified from genomic DNA using the immunoSEQ Assay, a bias-controlled multiplex PCR. In the authors' own workflow: Nucleated cell counts per sample were estimated from amplification of reference gene primers within the assay. To quantify the absolute abundance of each unique TCRbeta CDR3 rearrangement, sequence reads were collapsed and filtered. Productive Simpson clonality was computed per sample as the square root of Simpson's diversity index over productive rearrangements. Here the immuneACCESS table is served through TCRdb, limited to in-frame sequences with V and J called. Missing clones are a known gap in these copies; in checked studies unresolved V genes cover under half, and the rest lacks a known reason. V, J and clone size are taken as reported in that table, and D and trimming were inferred from the DNA itself. A total of 300,000 to 350,000 clones appear in this sample, over 80% of them only once. Together, the top ten hold 7.5% to 10% of the sample.

Sequenced sample: peripheral blood. The receptor was derived from a man aged 30 to 45 with COVID-19, enrolled during active disease. The chain links TRBV18 with TRBJ2-1, with 11 junctional bases fitting TRBD2. Read as DNA, the sequence is TGTGCCAGCTCACCACGTACTAGCGGGGGAGGGTACAATGAGCAGTTCTTC. Translated, this gives CASSPRTSGGGYNEQFF.